This passage covers 14 T cell receptor beta chains from one sample sequenced in a study of cytomegalovirus exposure and HLA in healthy donors. PCR amplification relied on 60 Vbeta primers (plus 13 Jbeta primers). Some clones are missing from TCRdb's copy, which holds only in-frame ones; the method was immunoSEQ multiplex PCR. The sample totals around 210,000 clones. Material: PBMCs. These receptors were taken from a girl aged 2-15 years in good health and CMV-seropositive.

The chain has TRBV7-8 and TRBJ1-2; no clear D. This CDR3 contains 12 residues. V lost 5 bases, J lost 7 bases, and 11 bases lay in between. Germline V gene sequence: CDR1 SGHVS, CDR2 FQNEAQ. DNA of the CDR3: TGTGCCAGCAGCCCACTTCGGTCTGGCTACACCTTC. Translating it yields CASSPLRSGYTF.

In nucleotides, the CDR3 is TGTGCCAGCAGCGTAGTTGCGGTGATCCAAGGGAACACCGGGGAGCTGTTTTTT. This encodes CASSVVAVIQGNTGELFF. The chain has TRBV9 and TRBJ2-2; D gene ambiguous. The CDR3 runs to 18 residues. Deletions cut 0 bases from V and 1 base from J, with 16 bases between. CDR1 and CDR2 from the germline V gene are SGDLS and YYNGEE.

The genes are TRBV28 and TRBJ1-1; weak D call: TRBD1 (6 bases). This CDR3 contains 20 residues. V lost 8 bases and J lost 1, with 32 bases in between. Germline CDR1 and CDR2: MDHEN and SYDVKM. The CDR3 loop reads CASGPQWMGADGKGNTEAFF. The DNA of the CDR3 is TGTGCCAGCGGACCACAATGGATGGGGGCTGATGGAAAGGGGAACACTGAAGCTTTCTTT.

The chain joins TRBV27 to TRBJ2-3, with 7 bases identical to TRBD2. Germline values: CDR1 MNHEY, CDR2 SMNVEV (reference sequence). This CDR3 comprises 13 residues. V gave up 2 bases and J gave up 7 bases; unmatched junction bases: 3. In DNA form, the CDR3 reads TGTGCCAGCAGTTTAGGCGGGGGAAATACGCAGTATTTT. This encodes CASSLGGGNTQYF.

V is TRBV7-8 and J is TRBJ1-2; no clear D. Germline values: CDR1 SGHVS, CDR2 FQNEAQ. This CDR3 comprises 13 residues. Trimming cost V 1 base and J 6 bases, with 9 bases left between them. The CDR3 is CASSLGTADGYTF. The CDR3 nucleotides read TGTGCCAGCAGCTTAGGGACTGCGGATGGCTACACCTTC.

As regards this clone: The junction and the germline gene differ at one end; a read error may be behind it. This chain uses TRBV10-1 with TRBJ1-5; possible D gene TRBD1, 6 bases. The CDR3 has 16 residues. Germline CDR1 and CDR2: WNHNN and SYGVQD (reference sequence). The DNA of the CDR3 is TGCGCCAGCAGTGGGGGACCTGGGGGCTCCAATCAGCCCCGGCATTTT. It translates to CASSGGPGGSNQPRHF.

V usage is TRBV10-1 and J usage is TRBJ2-3, with 9 bases lining up with TRBD2. After removal of 2 bases from V and 4 bases from J, the junction contained 4 bases not matched to a gene. The CDR3 contains 15 residues. Germline CDR1 reads WNHNN; CDR2 reads SYGVQD (reference sequence). The CDR3 DNA reads as TGCGCCAGCAGTGAGCTTGGGACTAGCTCAGATACGCAGTATTTT. Its translation is CASSELGTSSDTQYF.

The chain recombines TRBV2 with TRBJ1-1, with 12 bases that match TRBD1. Germline-derived CDR1 and CDR2 are SNHLY and FYNNEI. This CDR3 has 14 residues. V lost 7 bases and J lost 6; bases outside the gene matches: 6. CDR3 bases: TGTGCCAGCAAGAGGGGACAGGGGGCCCCTGAAGCTTTCTTT. This encodes CASKRGQGAPEAFF. The complete variable domain, with remaining parts taken from reference TRBV2 and TRBJ1-1, reads EPEVTQTPSHQVTQMGQEVILRCVPISNHLYFYWYRQILGQKVEFLVSFYNNEISEKSEIFDDQFSVERPDGSNFTLKIRSTKLEDSAMYFCASKRGQGAPEAFFGQGTRLTVV.

The chain is built from TRBV5-4 and TRBJ1-2; TRBD1 is a possible D gene (6 bases). The V and J ends lost 4 bases and 0 bases respectively, with 13 bases between them. The CDR3 totals 15 residues. Germline V gene sequence: CDR1 SGHNT, CDR2 YYREEE (reference sequence). The CDR3: CASSTGQQANYGYTF. Written as DNA, the CDR3 is TGTGCCAGCAGCACCGGACAGCAAGCTAACTATGGCTACACCTTC.

The chain carries TRBV6-1 and TRBJ1-5, with D perhaps matching TRBD1 (5 bases). The CDR3 sequence is 14 residues long. Trimming left V 11 bases short and J 3 bases short, with 17 bases between. From germline, CDR1 is MNHNS and CDR2 SASEGT. The CDR3 DNA is TGTGCCGGCGGGGCGGGGTTCGACAATCAGCCCCAGCATTTT. Amino acids: CAGGAGFDNQPQHF.

V is TRBV5-1 and J is TRBJ2-4; 7 bases fit TRBD1. The CDR3 sequence is 15 residues long. V shed 4 bases and J 6 bases; nucleotides not matched to a gene: 10. Germline V gene data show CDR1 as SGHRS and CDR2 as YFSETQ. CDR3 sequence reads: CASSLGQARGNIQYF. The CDR3 coding sequence is TGCGCCAGCAGCCTCGGACAGGCCAGGGGAAACATTCAGTACTTC. The complete variable domain, with remaining parts taken from reference TRBV5-1 and TRBJ2-4, reads KAGVTQTPRYLIKTRGQQVTLSCSPISGHRSVSWYQQTPGQGLQFLFEYFSETQRNKGNFPGRFSGRQFSNSRSEMNVSTLELGDSALYLCASSLGQARGNIQYFGAGTRLSVL.

The chain uses TRBV19 and TRBJ1-1; 9 bases fit TRBD1. J gave up 11 bases and V 5 bases, and 12 bases lay outside the gene matches. Germline V CDR1 and CDR2: LNHDA, SQIVND (reference sequence). The CDR3 contains 14 residues. The CDR3 region has the DNA TGTGCCAGTAGTGTGAGAGGGCGAGGGACAGGGGCTTTCTTT. Translation gives CASSVRGRGTGAFF.

The chain employs TRBV4-1 and TRBJ2-1; TRBD2 aligns across 11 bases. The length of the CDR3 is 18 residues. V was pared by 5 bases and J by 9 bases, with 18 bases of the junction left unmatched. Germline-derived CDR1 and CDR2 are MGHRA and YSYEKL. CDR3 sequence reads: CASSVYPGTSGRIGEQFF. The CDR3, as DNA: TGCGCCAGCAGCGTCTACCCCGGAACTAGCGGGAGAATAGGTGAGCAGTTCTTC.

As to this clone: Other DNA variants within this sample encode the same CDR3. The rearrangement uses TRBV28 and TRBJ1-4, with D hard to call. V shed 5 bases and J shed 5 bases, with 3 bases lying between them. This CDR3 contains 11 residues. Germline lookup yields CDR1 MDHEN and CDR2 SYDVKM. CDR3 DNA sequence: TGTGCCAGCAGTCTGAATGAAAAACTGTTTTTT. Translation: CASSLNEKLFF.